These T cell receptor beta chains were read from a single sample in a study of vaccination and CD4 T cells after COVID-19. No antigen has been identified for these receptors. TCRdb recomputed calls from the PCR reads with MiXCR, one row per CDR3 protein. Of about 11,000 distinct CDR3 sequences listed, 45% are singletons. The specimen was cultured CD4+ T cells from blood, collected after SARS-CoV-2 vaccination. These receptor sequences come from a human donor with COVID-19. The CDR3 runs from the conserved cysteine through the conserved F or W. The D gene is left open where the match is weak. Not every row has a clone size; where given, it reads once, few, many or a size class.

j_call	d_call	v_call	clone_size	cdr3_aa	cdr3_nt
TRBJ2-3	NA	TRBV20-1	NA	CSARAGTPGADTQYF	TGCAGTGCTAGGGCCGGGACTCCCGGCGCAGATACGCAGTATTTT
TRBJ2-6	NA	TRBV11-2	NA	CASSPVSAGANVLTF	TGTGCCAGCAGCCCAGTCTCTGCTGGGGCCAACGTCCTGACTTTC
TRBJ2-3	TRBD2	TRBV7-6	NA	CASSLAGGSTDTQYF	TGTGCCAGCAGCTTAGCGGGGGGGAGCACAGATACGCAGTATTTT
TRBJ2-5	TRBD2	TRBV28	NA	CASIRGGFQETQYF	TGTGCCAGCATCCGCGGGGGGTTCCAAGAGACCCAGTACTTC
TRBJ2-3	TRBD2	TRBV20-1	NA	CSAISGSPTDTQYF	TGCAGTGCCATTAGCGGGTCACCCACAGATACGCAGTATTTT
TRBJ1-4	TRBD1	TRBV20-1	NA	CSARGTGQSEKLFF	TGCAGTGCTAGAGGGACAGGGCAGTCTGAAAAACTGTTTTTT
TRBJ2-1	TRBD1	TRBV6-2/TRBV6-3	NA	CASSTTGYPPNEQFF	TGTGCCAGCAGCACGACAGGGTATCCTCCCAATGAGCAGTTCTTC
TRBJ1-2	TRBD1	TRBV4-3	NA	CASSRGGVYGYTF	TGCGCCAGCAGCCGAGGGGGCGTCTATGGCTACACCTTC
TRBJ2-2	TRBD1	TRBV7-2	few	CASSIKATGWAGELFF	TGTGCCAGCAGCATTAAAGCGACAGGGTGGGCCGGGGAGCTGTTTTTT
TRBJ1-5	NA	TRBV7-2	few	CASSWTAQQPQHF	TGTGCCAGCAGCTGGACAGCTCAACAGCCCCAGCATTTT
TRBJ2-4	NA	TRBV7-8	NA	CASSLPPAGRNIQYF	TGTGCCAGCAGCTTACCCCCCGCAGGGAGGAACATTCAGTACTTC
TRBJ1-5	NA	TRBV6-1	few	CASSEAPGNQPQHF	TGTGCCAGCAGTGAAGCCCCAGGGAACCAGCCCCAGCATTTT